The rows below give T cell receptor beta chains drawn from one sample of a study of CD8 T cells in Susac syndrome. TCRdb ran MiXCR on the immunoSEQ multiplex PCR reads and lists one entry per CDR3 protein. The table lists 150,000 to 200,000 distinct CDR3 sequences, about 92% of them singletons, with approximately 0.075% in the top ten. Material: CD4+ T cells from PBMCs. The receptors shown here come from a human donor in good health. The conserved cysteine and the conserved F or W are not part of the CDR3 here. Fields, in order: J gene, V gene, D gene, CDR3 protein. D genes are given only for firm matches.

J gene: TRBJ2-3; V gene: TRBV5-8; D gene: TRBD1; CDR3 protein: ASSLGGQGTTDTQY
J gene: TRBJ1-2; V gene: TRBV30; D gene: .; CDR3 protein: AWSEAGREVYGYT
J gene: TRBJ2-7; V gene: TRBV5-4; D gene: TRBD2; CDR3 protein: ASSLAERGVGEQY
J gene: TRBJ2-1; V gene: TRBV6-1; D gene: TRBD1; CDR3 protein: ASSAGQGALNEQF
J gene: TRBJ2-7; V gene: TRBV6-5; D gene: .; CDR3 protein: ASSYSRSRGSYEQY
J gene: TRBJ2-5; V gene: TRBV6-1; D gene: TRBD2; CDR3 protein: ASSGTRAGGPQETQY
J gene: TRBJ1-2; V gene: TRBV20-1; D gene: .; CDR3 protein: SAGRGDIYGYT
J gene: TRBJ2-3; V gene: TRBV2; D gene: .; CDR3 protein: ASSDWGDTQY
J gene: TRBJ2-5; V gene: TRBV29-1; D gene: TRBD1; CDR3 protein: SVEDPDRGRETQY
J gene: TRBJ2-7; V gene: TRBV6-6; D gene: .; CDR3 protein: ASSYLAGYYEQY
J gene: TRBJ1-1; V gene: TRBV30; D gene: .; CDR3 protein: AWGTGPTEAF
J gene: TRBJ1-1; V gene: TRBV7-9; D gene: TRBD1; CDR3 protein: ASSPARQGVAF
J gene: TRBJ1-2; V gene: TRBV6-2/TRBV6-3; D gene: TRBD1; CDR3 protein: ASSRDSGYT
J gene: TRBJ1-5; V gene: TRBV6-6; D gene: TRBD1; CDR3 protein: ASTIATGGVGQPQH
J gene: TRBJ2-1; V gene: TRBV19; D gene: .; CDR3 protein: ASSLGTVYNEQF
J gene: TRBJ2-7; V gene: TRBV30; D gene: .; CDR3 protein: AWSQGGYEQY
J gene: TRBJ1-3; V gene: TRBV7-9; D gene: TRBD1; CDR3 protein: ASSSQGALDTIY
J gene: TRBJ1-2; V gene: TRBV4-3; D gene: .; CDR3 protein: ASSQDERSYGYT
J gene: TRBJ2-5; V gene: TRBV7-2; D gene: TRBD2; CDR3 protein: ASTIAGGTVGTQY
J gene: TRBJ2-1; V gene: TRBV9; D gene: .; CDR3 protein: ASSASGRHSYNERF
J gene: TRBJ1-4; V gene: TRBV20-1; D gene: TRBD1; CDR3 protein: SAPRQGANEKLF
J gene: TRBJ1-5; V gene: TRBV20-1; D gene: TRBD1; CDR3 protein: SARRTGANQPQH
J gene: TRBJ2-7; V gene: TRBV5-4; D gene: .; CDR3 protein: ASSLGGRTGYEQY
J gene: TRBJ2-7; V gene: TRBV6-5; D gene: TRBD1; CDR3 protein: ASRQGSYEQY
J gene: TRBJ1-3; V gene: TRBV6-1; D gene: .; CDR3 protein: ASSRTGLFAGDIRRNTIY
J gene: TRBJ1-5; V gene: TRBV19; D gene: .; CDR3 protein: ASNLQGTQPQH
J gene: TRBJ2-2; V gene: TRBV6-1; D gene: .; CDR3 protein: ASSRQELVGTGELF
J gene: TRBJ1-1; V gene: TRBV20-1; D gene: .; CDR3 protein: SARDLGASKAF
J gene: TRBJ1-2; V gene: TRBV23-1; D gene: .; CDR3 protein: ASSQGWGAYYGYT
J gene: TRBJ1-1; V gene: TRBV14; D gene: TRBD1; CDR3 protein: ASSQISDRAEAF
J gene: TRBJ2-2; V gene: TRBV5-1; D gene: .; CDR3 protein: ASSLGFNTGELF
J gene: TRBJ2-5; V gene: TRBV29-1; D gene: .; CDR3 protein: SGDKDIGVETQY
J gene: TRBJ2-1; V gene: TRBV5-1; D gene: .; CDR3 protein: ASRRAQDNEQF
J gene: TRBJ2-7; V gene: TRBV6-5; D gene: .; CDR3 protein: ASSYLLSYEQY
J gene: TRBJ2-5; V gene: TRBV10-3; D gene: TRBD2; CDR3 protein: ATAQVSGGKETQY
J gene: TRBJ2-2; V gene: TRBV4-3; D gene: TRBD1; CDR3 protein: ASSPWGQLNTGELF
J gene: TRBJ2-5; V gene: TRBV5-1; D gene: .; CDR3 protein: ASSLSGEETQY
J gene: TRBJ2-3; V gene: TRBV6-2/TRBV6-3; D gene: .; CDR3 protein: ASKTSSDTQY
J gene: TRBJ1-6; V gene: TRBV20-1; D gene: TRBD1; CDR3 protein: SARVPGQGLDSPLH
J gene: TRBJ1-3; V gene: TRBV6-5; D gene: .; CDR3 protein: ASTRPPGNTIY
J gene: TRBJ1-2; V gene: TRBV28; D gene: .; CDR3 protein: ASSAQVIYGYT
J gene: TRBJ1-1; V gene: TRBV12-3/TRBV12-4; D gene: .; CDR3 protein: ASTIQTYLNTEAF
J gene: TRBJ1-6; V gene: TRBV19; D gene: .; CDR3 protein: ASSTRNSPLH
J gene: TRBJ2-7; V gene: TRBV21-1; D gene: .; CDR3 protein: ASSFPLGLPGS
J gene: TRBJ2-7; V gene: TRBV20-1; D gene: TRBD1; CDR3 protein: SAREVGQGTDEQY
J gene: TRBJ2-1; V gene: TRBV24-1; D gene: .; CDR3 protein: ATSDLGARGHNEQF
J gene: TRBJ2-5; V gene: TRBV18; D gene: TRBD1; CDR3 protein: ASCSGTGGQETQY
J gene: TRBJ1-6; V gene: TRBV6-1; D gene: .; CDR3 protein: ASEGSWNSPLH
J gene: TRBJ1-2; V gene: TRBV28; D gene: TRBD1; CDR3 protein: ASSSGLGQPYYGYT
J gene: TRBJ2-3; V gene: TRBV7-9; D gene: .; CDR3 protein: ASSLPRGADTQY
J gene: TRBJ2-3; V gene: TRBV5-6; D gene: .; CDR3 protein: ASSWYFTDTQY
J gene: TRBJ2-6; V gene: TRBV6-5; D gene: .; CDR3 protein: ASSYAGGGANVLT
J gene: TRBJ2-5; V gene: TRBV11-2; D gene: TRBD1; CDR3 protein: ASSSDRGPKWETQY
J gene: TRBJ2-3; V gene: TRBV9; D gene: TRBD2; CDR3 protein: ASNGGRADTQY
J gene: TRBJ2-7; V gene: TRBV5-6; D gene: .; CDR3 protein: ASSLPGLSNEQY
J gene: TRBJ2-3; V gene: TRBV10-1; D gene: TRBD1; CDR3 protein: ASGGQGSDTQY
J gene: TRBJ1-1; V gene: TRBV29-1; D gene: .; CDR3 protein: SVAGTSLNTEAF
J gene: TRBJ2-7; V gene: TRBV5-4; D gene: TRBD2; CDR3 protein: ASSFGTSGLSYEQY
J gene: TRBJ2-5; V gene: TRBV2; D gene: .; CDR3 protein: ASTQKGTQY
J gene: TRBJ1-2; V gene: TRBV28; D gene: TRBD1; CDR3 protein: ASSSYRDSYGYT